Listed below are T cell receptor beta chains from one sample, sequenced in a study of cytomegalovirus exposure and HLA in healthy donors. Data came from immunoSEQ multiplex PCR; TCRdb stores just in-frame clones and leaves some out. This sample has 58,000 or so clones, with about three quarters found just once. The sequenced material came from PBMCs. The receptors were gathered from a man aged 45-65 years in good health and CMV-seropositive. Both conserved end residues are part of each CDR3. A D gene is named only where the DNA matches it firmly. Some rows mark clone size as missing; the rest say once, few, many or name a class of expanded clone.

v_gene: TRBV25-1
abundance: .
j_gene: TRBJ2-3
d_gene: .
CDR3nt: TGTGCCAGCAGTAGGCGAGGAGGTACGCAGTATTTT
CDR3aa: CASSRRGGTQYF

v_gene: TRBV5-1
abundance: few
j_gene: TRBJ1-1
d_gene: .
CDR3nt: TGCGCCAGCAGCTTGGACTCAGGGCGAGCTTTCTTT
CDR3aa: CASSLDSGRAFF

v_gene: TRBV2
abundance: .
j_gene: TRBJ1-5
d_gene: TRBD1
CDR3nt: TGTGCCAGCAGTGACCTCCTGGCCAGGGGGGATCAGCCCCAGCATTTT
CDR3aa: CASSDLLARGDQPQHF

v_gene: TRBV27
abundance: few
j_gene: TRBJ1-5
d_gene: TRBD1
CDR3nt: TGTGCCAGCAGTTCCTTGACAGGGGAACCCAATCAGCCCCAGCATTTT
CDR3aa: CASSSLTGEPNQPQHF

v_gene: TRBV30
abundance: .
j_gene: TRBJ2-5
d_gene: .
CDR3nt: TGTGCCTGGAGTGCCCGCGGGGCAGCGGCGGGGACCCAGTACTTC
CDR3aa: CAWSARGAAAGTQYF

v_gene: TRBV7-6
abundance: .
j_gene: TRBJ2-7
d_gene: TRBD1
CDR3nt: TGTGCCAGCAGCTTAGTGGGACAGGCTTACGAGCAGTACTTC
CDR3aa: CASSLVGQAYEQYF

v_gene: TRBV9
abundance: .
j_gene: TRBJ1-4
d_gene: TRBD1
CDR3nt: TGTGCCAGCAGCGTAGGGGACAGACCTAATGAAAAACTGTTTTTT
CDR3aa: CASSVGDRPNEKLFF

v_gene: TRBV4-1
abundance: .
j_gene: TRBJ2-2
d_gene: .
CDR3nt: TGCGCCAGCAGCCAAACGGAGCGAACCGGGGAGCTGTTTTTT
CDR3aa: CASSQTERTGELFF

v_gene: TRBV2
abundance: .
j_gene: TRBJ1-2
d_gene: TRBD1
CDR3nt: TGTGCCAGCAGCCCCACAGGGGCTAACTATGGCTACACCTTC
CDR3aa: CASSPTGANYGYTF

v_gene: TRBV5-1
abundance: few
j_gene: TRBJ1-1
d_gene: TRBD1
CDR3nt: TGCGCCAGCAGCGTTACAGGGGAATTCTTGGGCACTGAAGCTTTCTTT
CDR3aa: CASSVTGEFLGTEAFF

v_gene: TRBV25-1
abundance: .
j_gene: TRBJ1-1
d_gene: TRBD1
CDR3nt: TGTGCCAGCAGTGTCGGGGGACAGGAAGCTTTCTTT
CDR3aa: CASSVGGQEAFF

v_gene: TRBV12-5
abundance: .
j_gene: TRBJ1-6
d_gene: TRBD1
CDR3nt: TGTGCTAGTGGTATAACCGGGACAGGTTCACCCCTCCACTTT
CDR3aa: CASGITGTGSPLHF

v_gene: TRBV18
abundance: few
j_gene: TRBJ2-7
d_gene: .
CDR3nt: TGTGCCAGCTCACCGGATGAACAGTATCCGTACGAGCAGTACTTC
CDR3aa: CASSPDEQYPYEQYF

v_gene: TRBV30
abundance: .
j_gene: TRBJ1-6
d_gene: TRBD1
CDR3nt: TGTGCCTGGGAGGACAGGGAAAATTCACCCCTCCACTTT
CDR3aa: CAWEDRENSPLHF

v_gene: TRBV4-2
abundance: .
j_gene: TRBJ1-2
d_gene: TRBD1
CDR3nt: TGTGCCAGCAGCCAAGATACAGGGGACAATGGCTACACCTTC
CDR3aa: CASSQDTGDNGYTF

v_gene: TRBV5-6
abundance: .
j_gene: TRBJ2-7
d_gene: TRBD2
CDR3nt: TGTGCCAGCAGCTCGGGAGGGAGAGCCTACGAGCAGTACTTC
CDR3aa: CASSSGGRAYEQYF

v_gene: TRBV5-1
abundance: once
j_gene: TRBJ2-3
d_gene: .
CDR3nt: TGCGCCAGCAGCTTGGAGGGAGACACAGATACGCAGTATTTT
CDR3aa: CASSLEGDTDTQYF

v_gene: TRBV5-1
abundance: once
j_gene: TRBJ2-7
d_gene: .
CDR3nt: TGCGCCAGCAGCTTCGGACAGGCCTTAGCGGGAGAGCAGTACTTC
CDR3aa: CASSFGQALAGEQYF

v_gene: TRBV2
abundance: .
j_gene: TRBJ2-7
d_gene: .
CDR3nt: TGTGCCAGCAGTGAAGATCAGACTAGAATTCCCTACGAGCAGTACTTC
CDR3aa: CASSEDQTRIPYEQYF

v_gene: TRBV27
abundance: few
j_gene: TRBJ1-1
d_gene: .
CDR3nt: TGTGCCAGCAGTTTATCCAGGGGTATCACTGAAGCTTTCTTT
CDR3aa: CASSLSRGITEAFF

v_gene: TRBV4-3
abundance: .
j_gene: TRBJ1-5
d_gene: TRBD1
CDR3nt: TGCGCCAGCAGCCAAGACCGGGCGGGACAGGGAAATCAGCCCCAGCATTTT
CDR3aa: CASSQDRAGQGNQPQHF

v_gene: TRBV19
abundance: .
j_gene: TRBJ2-7
d_gene: TRBD1
CDR3nt: TGTGCCAGTAGTATTGGGACAGGGGGCAACGAGCAGTACTTC
CDR3aa: CASSIGTGGNEQYF

v_gene: TRBV28
abundance: few
j_gene: TRBJ2-6
d_gene: .
CDR3nt: TGTGCCAGCAGTCTTCGCTCTGGGGCCAACGTCCTGACTTTC
CDR3aa: CASSLRSGANVLTF

v_gene: TRBV9
abundance: .
j_gene: TRBJ1-1
d_gene: TRBD1
CDR3nt: TGTGCCAGCAGCGTAGCTACAGGGGGAAACACTGAAGCTTTCTTT
CDR3aa: CASSVATGGNTEAFF

v_gene: TRBV10-2
abundance: once
j_gene: TRBJ2-2
d_gene: .
CDR3nt: TGCGCCAGCAGAGCTTTCGGGTCTGCCACCGGGGAGCTGTTTTTT
CDR3aa: CASRAFGSATGELFF

v_gene: TRBV7-2
abundance: .
j_gene: TRBJ1-3
d_gene: TRBD1
CDR3nt: TGTGCCAGCAGCCAGGGGGCTGGGGGGCACTCTGGAAACACCATATATTTT
CDR3aa: CASSQGAGGHSGNTIYF

v_gene: TRBV30
abundance: .
j_gene: TRBJ2-3
d_gene: .
CDR3nt: TGTGCCTGGAGCACGGACTTATCCACAGATACGCAGTATTTT
CDR3aa: CAWSTDLSTDTQYF

v_gene: TRBV30
abundance: .
j_gene: TRBJ1-5
d_gene: .
CDR3nt: TGTGCCTGGAGTCCGATGGGCGAGAATAGCAATCAGCCCCAGCATTTT
CDR3aa: CAWSPMGENSNQPQHF

v_gene: TRBV15
abundance: .
j_gene: TRBJ2-5
d_gene: TRBD2
CDR3nt: TGTGCCACCAGCAGAGGGGTTTGGCGGGGGGCGAGGAAGACCCAGTACTTC
CDR3aa: CATSRGVWRGARKTQYF

v_gene: TRBV6-5
abundance: .
j_gene: TRBJ2-7
d_gene: TRBD1
CDR3nt: TGTGCCAGCAGTCCCGGGACAGGGAGGTACGAGCAGTACTTC
CDR3aa: CASSPGTGRYEQYF

v_gene: TRBV19
abundance: .
j_gene: TRBJ1-1
d_gene: .
CDR3nt: TGTGCCAGTAGTATAGGAAGAGGTGAAGCTTTCTTT
CDR3aa: CASSIGRGEAFF

v_gene: TRBV28
abundance: .
j_gene: TRBJ2-7
d_gene: TRBD2
CDR3nt: TGTGCCAGCAGTTTAATTGGGGGCGGGAGGGCCCTAGGAGAGCAGTACTTC
CDR3aa: CASSLIGGGRALGEQYF

v_gene: TRBV28
abundance: .
j_gene: TRBJ2-3
d_gene: TRBD1
CDR3nt: TGTGCCAGCAGTTTCTTTTGGACAGGGAGCACAGATACGCAGTATTTT
CDR3aa: CASSFFWTGSTDTQYF

v_gene: TRBV5-1
abundance: .
j_gene: TRBJ2-1
d_gene: .
CDR3nt: TGCGCCAGCAGCTTGGGGGTAGTAGCTACCTACAATGAGCAGTTCTTC
CDR3aa: CASSLGVVATYNEQFF

v_gene: TRBV11-3
abundance: .
j_gene: TRBJ1-1
d_gene: .
CDR3nt: TGTGCCAGCAGCCTCAGTTGGAACACTGAAGCTTTCTTT
CDR3aa: CASSLSWNTEAFF

v_gene: TRBV5-1
abundance: .
j_gene: TRBJ2-1
d_gene: TRBD1
CDR3nt: TGCGCCAGCAGCTGGGGGACAGGGAAGGAGGATGAGCAGTTCTTC
CDR3aa: CASSWGTGKEDEQFF

v_gene: TRBV28
abundance: .
j_gene: TRBJ2-5
d_gene: .
CDR3nt: TGTGCCAGCAGTTTATGGGACAGCAAAGAGACCCAGTACTTC
CDR3aa: CASSLWDSKETQYF

v_gene: TRBV30
abundance: .
j_gene: TRBJ2-5
d_gene: TRBD2
CDR3nt: TGTGCCTGGAGCTTAGCGGGAGCTGAGACCCAGTACTTC
CDR3aa: CAWSLAGAETQYF

v_gene: TRBV29-1
abundance: few
j_gene: TRBJ1-4
d_gene: .
CDR3nt: TGCAGCGTGGAAACAGGGAGAGAAAAACTGTTTTTT
CDR3aa: CSVETGREKLFF

v_gene: TRBV5-6
abundance: .
j_gene: TRBJ1-6
d_gene: .
CDR3nt: TGTGCCAGCAGCTTGGCCGCTGGAGAGAGCTCCTATAATTCACCCCTCCACTTT
CDR3aa: CASSLAAGESSYNSPLHF

v_gene: TRBV5-1
abundance: few
j_gene: TRBJ1-2
d_gene: TRBD1
CDR3nt: TGCGCCAGCAGCTTGGCCCGTCAGGGGGCGGATGGCTACACCTTC
CDR3aa: CASSLARQGADGYTF

v_gene: TRBV18
abundance: .
j_gene: TRBJ2-2
d_gene: .
CDR3nt: TGTGCCAGCTCCAGGACAGAGGTGTCGAACACCGGGGAGCTGTTTTTT
CDR3aa: CASSRTEVSNTGELFF

v_gene: TRBV5-4
abundance: .
j_gene: TRBJ1-5
d_gene: TRBD1
CDR3nt: TGTGCCAGCAGCCTCCCAGGGGGAGGCAATCAGCCCCAGCATTTT
CDR3aa: CASSLPGGGNQPQHF

v_gene: TRBV29-1
abundance: .
j_gene: TRBJ2-3
d_gene: .
CDR3nt: TGCAGCGTTGGGACGGCTGGTAGGGGAGATACGCAGTATTTT
CDR3aa: CSVGTAGRGDTQYF

v_gene: TRBV27
abundance: few
j_gene: TRBJ1-5
d_gene: TRBD1
CDR3nt: TGTGCCAGCAGTTCCTGGGAGGCCGGGACAGGGGTGTTACGGCCCCAGCATTTT
CDR3aa: CASSSWEAGTGVLRPQHF

v_gene: TRBV18
abundance: .
j_gene: TRBJ1-2
d_gene: TRBD1
CDR3nt: TGTGCCAGCTCACCGGGACAGGGTAGGAGCTACACCTTC
CDR3aa: CASSPGQGRSYTF

v_gene: TRBV5-1
abundance: few
j_gene: TRBJ1-2
d_gene: .
CDR3nt: TGCGCCAGCAGCGATCCGGGGGTCGGCGGCTACACCTTC
CDR3aa: CASSDPGVGGYTF

v_gene: TRBV6-5
abundance: many
j_gene: TRBJ1-1
d_gene: TRBD1
CDR3nt: TGTGCCAGCAGCATTCGACAGGGGGCGCGTGCTTTCTTT
CDR3aa: CASSIRQGARAFF

v_gene: TRBV29-1
abundance: .
j_gene: TRBJ2-7
d_gene: TRBD2
CDR3nt: TGCAGCGTTGAAGGCGGGGGTAGCGGGAGCGCCTACGAGCAGTACTTC
CDR3aa: CSVEGGGSGSAYEQYF

v_gene: TRBV6-5
abundance: .
j_gene: TRBJ2-2
d_gene: TRBD1
CDR3nt: TGTGCCAGCAGGACAGGGTGGGGTACCGGGGAGCTGTTTTTT
CDR3aa: CASRTGWGTGELFF

v_gene: TRBV7-3
abundance: .
j_gene: TRBJ1-2
d_gene: .
CDR3nt: TGTGCCAGCAGCCCCGACGGGGGGAGCAACTATGGCTACACCTTC
CDR3aa: CASSPDGGSNYGYTF

v_gene: TRBV7-6
abundance: .
j_gene: TRBJ2-1
d_gene: TRBD1
CDR3nt: TGTGCCAGCAGCGGGGGACAGGGGTTGGTCAATGAGCAGTTCTTC
CDR3aa: CASSGGQGLVNEQFF

v_gene: TRBV2
abundance: .
j_gene: TRBJ1-2
d_gene: TRBD1
CDR3nt: TGTGCCAGCAGCCTCAAAAGGGGGCGGATGCCTAACTATGGCTACACCTTC
CDR3aa: CASSLKRGRMPNYGYTF

v_gene: TRBV6-5
abundance: .
j_gene: TRBJ1-5
d_gene: TRBD1
CDR3nt: TGTGCCAGCAGTCAGGGGGCTGGCAATCAGCCCCAGCATTTT
CDR3aa: CASSQGAGNQPQHF

v_gene: TRBV30
abundance: .
j_gene: TRBJ2-2
d_gene: TRBD1
CDR3nt: TGTGCCTGCCCAGACAGGGATTGGGATACCGGGGAGCTGTTTTTT
CDR3aa: CACPDRDWDTGELFF

v_gene: TRBV15
abundance: .
j_gene: TRBJ2-1
d_gene: TRBD2
CDR3nt: TGTGCCACCAGCCGGGGGGGCGGTGGCAATGAGCAGTTCTTC
CDR3aa: CATSRGGGGNEQFF

v_gene: TRBV7-9
abundance: .
j_gene: TRBJ2-6
d_gene: .
CDR3nt: TGTGCCTCCCCGGAGGGTGACAGGGACCCGTCGTGGGGGGCCAACGTCCTGACTTTC
CDR3aa: CASPEGDRDPSWGANVLTF

v_gene: TRBV2
abundance: .
j_gene: TRBJ2-1
d_gene: TRBD2
CDR3nt: TGTGCCAGCAGCCTAAGGAGCGGGGCCTACAATGAGCAGTTCTTC
CDR3aa: CASSLRSGAYNEQFF

v_gene: TRBV23-1
abundance: .
j_gene: TRBJ2-5
d_gene: .
CDR3nt: TGCGCCAGCAGTCAAATTTGGTTGACAGAACAAGAGACCCAGTACTTC
CDR3aa: CASSQIWLTEQETQYF